This T cell receptor (beta chain) was recovered during a study (dated by TCRdb to 2016 to 2018). This clonotype was seen only a few times. There is no known antigen for this receptor. Qualities for individual bases were not recorded, and no much larger clone is one base off. Library preparation was by RT-PCR. The instrument given in TCRdb is Illumina MiSeq. The public reads were reanalyzed by TCRdb: fastp trimming at Q25, MiXCR alignment, in-frame beta chains only. Records with the same CDR3 protein are collapsed into one entry carrying the most frequent genes and DNA. The sample table holds about 680,000 distinct CDR3 sequences, of which 11% to 15% were seen once. Roughly 3.9% of the sample is taken by the ten largest. This receptor was identified in a female donor in good health, serving as a healthy control. Sequenced input: memory CD4+ T cells from blood.

The CDR3: CASSQDRGRGGELFF. The nucleotide sequence reads TGTGCCAGCAGCCAAGATCGAGGCAGGGGAGGGGAGCTGTTTTTT. The chain couples TRBV4-2 to TRBJ2-2; the D gene is perhaps TRBD1, on 6 matching bases. The junction shows trimming of 0 bases on V and 8 bases on J, plus 13 bases between the germline ends. CDR1 and CDR2 are read off the germline V gene as LGHNA and YNFKEQ. From cysteine to phenylalanine, the CDR3 is 15 amino acids long. The kept DNA is CDR3 alone, 45 bases in frame from the first base.